This TCR beta chain was identified during a study of molecular identifiers for immune sequencing clone quantification. Library preparation followed earlier protocols using designated TCR primers. TCRdb reanalysed the PCR reads using MiXCR and keeps one entry per CDR3 protein. The sample records approximately 97,000 distinct CDR3 sequences, roughly a quarter being singletons. Trimming shortened V by 1 base and J by 5 bases, and 5 bases separated the two germline ends. Germline V gene data show CDR1 as SQVTM and CDR2 as ANQGSEA. CDR3 size: 11 residues. This clonotype was counted at least ten times. Its antigen is still unknown. The CD8+CD4-CCR7+CD45RA+ phenotype defined the sorted naive CD8 T cells. Overall study findings and caveats: Even with more than 950,000 naive cells present, spiked Jurkat TCR RNA from one cell was reportedly detectable. In naive cells, clones above 20 RNA copies held under 1% of molecules, whereas in effector cells they held over 98%.

The chain combines TRBV29-1 with TRBJ1-1; D gene unclear. The specimen was naive CD8+ T cells from blood, with Jurkat cell RNA spiked in. Subset defined: FACS-sorted CD8+CD4-CCR7+CD45RA+ naive T cells. This TCR came from a human donor in good health. Some libraries in this study had Jurkat cell RNA spiked in. CDR3 in amino acids: CSVEGWTEAFF. The DNA of the CDR3 is TGCAGCGTTGAAGGTTGGACTGAAGCTTTCTTT.